This T cell receptor (beta chain) was observed in a study of Ad26.COV2.S vaccination and SARS-CoV-2 variants. Measured with immunoSEQ multiplex PCR; TCRdb has only the in-frame clones, and not every one. There are about half a million clones in the sample; roughly 87% occur only once, and under 2% lies in the top ten. Treatment: roughly 20 received Ad26.COV2.S at low or high dose, single or two shots; about 5 received placebo; per-sample allocation not given. Day 63 following the first vaccine or placebo injection was when the samples were taken. The receptor's source is a person aged 18-60 years who received the Ad26.COV2.S COVID-19 vaccine or a placebo. The sequencing used peripheral blood, collected in a trial of Ad26.COV2.S vaccine versus placebo.

In DNA form, the CDR3 reads TGTGCCACCAGCAGAGGGGCAGGTCCGACCTACGAGCAGTACTTC. Residues: CATSRGAGPTYEQYF. The rearrangement joins TRBV15 to TRBJ2-7; no clear D gene. Trimming shortened V by 1 base and J by 2 bases, and 12 bases separated the two germline ends. Germline CDR1 is LNHNV and CDR2 is YYDKDF (reference sequence). The length of the CDR3 is 15 residues.